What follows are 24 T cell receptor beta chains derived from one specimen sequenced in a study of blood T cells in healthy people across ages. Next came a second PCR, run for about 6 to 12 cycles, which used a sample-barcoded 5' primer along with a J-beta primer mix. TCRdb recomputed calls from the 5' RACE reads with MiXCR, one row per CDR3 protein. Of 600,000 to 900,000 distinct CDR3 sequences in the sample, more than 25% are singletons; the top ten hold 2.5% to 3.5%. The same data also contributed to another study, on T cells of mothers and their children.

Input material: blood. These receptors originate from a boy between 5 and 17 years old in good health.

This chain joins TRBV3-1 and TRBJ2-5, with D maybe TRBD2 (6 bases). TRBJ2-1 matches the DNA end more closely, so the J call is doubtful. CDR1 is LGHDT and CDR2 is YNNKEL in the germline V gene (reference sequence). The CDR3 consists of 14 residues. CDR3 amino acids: CASSQGLPENEQFF. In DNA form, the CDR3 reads TGTGCCAGCAGCCAGGGACTGCCTGAGAATGAGCAGTTCTTC.

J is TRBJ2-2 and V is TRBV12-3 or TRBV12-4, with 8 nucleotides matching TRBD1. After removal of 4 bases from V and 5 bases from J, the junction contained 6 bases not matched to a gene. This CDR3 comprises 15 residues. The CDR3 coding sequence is TGTGCCAGCAGTTCGGCCCAGGGGGCAACCGGGGAGCTGTTTTTT. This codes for CASSSAQGATGELFF.

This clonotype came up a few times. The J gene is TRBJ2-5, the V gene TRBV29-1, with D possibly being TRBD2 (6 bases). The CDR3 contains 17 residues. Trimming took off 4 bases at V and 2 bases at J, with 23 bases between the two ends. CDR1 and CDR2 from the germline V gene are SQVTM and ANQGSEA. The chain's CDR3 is CSVGRVRGSGRQETQYF. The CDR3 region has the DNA TGCAGCGTTGGAAGGGTGAGGGGTAGCGGAAGGCAAGAGACCCAGTACTTC.

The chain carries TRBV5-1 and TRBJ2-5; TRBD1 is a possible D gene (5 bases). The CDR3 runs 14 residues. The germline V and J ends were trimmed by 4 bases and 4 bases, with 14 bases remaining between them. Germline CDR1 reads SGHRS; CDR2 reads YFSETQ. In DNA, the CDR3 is TGCGCCAGCAGCGAAGGACACGTCGGAGAGACCCAGTACTTC. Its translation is CASSEGHVGETQYF. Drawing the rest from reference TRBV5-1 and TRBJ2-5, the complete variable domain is KAGVTQTPRYLIKTRGQQVTLSCSPISGHRSVSWYQQTPGQGLQFLFEYFSETQRNKGNFPGRFSGRQFSNSRSEMNVSTLELGDSALYLCASSEGHVGETQYFGPGTRLLVL.

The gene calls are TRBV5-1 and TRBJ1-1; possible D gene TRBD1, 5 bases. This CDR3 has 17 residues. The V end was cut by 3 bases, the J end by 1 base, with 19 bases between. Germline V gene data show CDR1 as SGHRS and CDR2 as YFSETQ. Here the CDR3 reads CASSSSREQKPNTEAFF. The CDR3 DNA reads TGCGCCAGCAGCTCAAGCAGGGAGCAGAAACCGAACACTGAAGCTTTCTTT.

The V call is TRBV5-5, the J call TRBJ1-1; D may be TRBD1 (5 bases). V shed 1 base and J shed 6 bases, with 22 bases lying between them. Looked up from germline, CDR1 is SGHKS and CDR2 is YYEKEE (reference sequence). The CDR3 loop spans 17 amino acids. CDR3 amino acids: CASSLKGRYSMRSEAFF. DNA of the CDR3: TGTGCCAGCAGCTTGAAGGGACGGTATAGTATGCGGTCTGAAGCTTTCTTT.

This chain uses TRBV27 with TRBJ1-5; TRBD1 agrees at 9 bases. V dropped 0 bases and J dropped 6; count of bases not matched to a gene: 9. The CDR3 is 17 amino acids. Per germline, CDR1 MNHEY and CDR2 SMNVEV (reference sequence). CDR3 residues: CASSLSGQGGPRQPQHF. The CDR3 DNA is TGTGCCAGCAGTTTATCGGGACAGGGTGGTCCGCGTCAGCCCCAGCATTTT.

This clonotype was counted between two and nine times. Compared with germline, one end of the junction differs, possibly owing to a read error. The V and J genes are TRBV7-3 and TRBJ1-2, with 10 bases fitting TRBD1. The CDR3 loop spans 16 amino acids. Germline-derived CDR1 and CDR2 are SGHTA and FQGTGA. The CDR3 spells CASSLTPGTGEYGYTF. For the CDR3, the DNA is TGTGCCAGCAGCCTAACGCCGGGGACAGGGGAATATGGCTACACCTTC.

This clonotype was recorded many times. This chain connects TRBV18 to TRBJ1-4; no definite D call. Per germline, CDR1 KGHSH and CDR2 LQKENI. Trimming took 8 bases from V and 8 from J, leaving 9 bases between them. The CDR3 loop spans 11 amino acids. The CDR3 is CASSPGEKLFF. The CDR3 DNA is TGTGCCAGCAGCCCTGGCGAAAAACTGTTTTTT.

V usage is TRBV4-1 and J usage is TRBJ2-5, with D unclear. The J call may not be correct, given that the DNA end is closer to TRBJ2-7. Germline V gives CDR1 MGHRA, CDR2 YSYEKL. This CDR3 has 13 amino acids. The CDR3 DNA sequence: TGCGCCAGCAGCCAAGGGCCCCGCTACGAGCAGTACTTC. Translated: CASSQGPRYEQYF.

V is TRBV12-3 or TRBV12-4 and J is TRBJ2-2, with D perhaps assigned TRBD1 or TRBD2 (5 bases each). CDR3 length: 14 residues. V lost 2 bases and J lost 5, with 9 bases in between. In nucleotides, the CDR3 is TGTGCCAGCAGTTTATCGGGGCGGACCGGGGAGCTGTTTTTT. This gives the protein CASSLSGRTGELFF.

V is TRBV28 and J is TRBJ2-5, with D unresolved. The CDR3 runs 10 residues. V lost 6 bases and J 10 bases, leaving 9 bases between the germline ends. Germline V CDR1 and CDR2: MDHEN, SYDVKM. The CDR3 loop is CASSREVQYF. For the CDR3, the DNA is TGTGCCAGCAGCCGCGAGGTCCAGTACTTC.

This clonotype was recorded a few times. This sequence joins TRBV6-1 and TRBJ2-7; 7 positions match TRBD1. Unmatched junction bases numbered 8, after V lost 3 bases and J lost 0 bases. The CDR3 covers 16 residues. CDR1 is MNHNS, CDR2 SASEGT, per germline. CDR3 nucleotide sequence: TGTGCCAGCAGTGACAATTCGGGACAGAACTCCTACGAGCAGTACTTC. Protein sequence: CASSDNSGQNSYEQYF.

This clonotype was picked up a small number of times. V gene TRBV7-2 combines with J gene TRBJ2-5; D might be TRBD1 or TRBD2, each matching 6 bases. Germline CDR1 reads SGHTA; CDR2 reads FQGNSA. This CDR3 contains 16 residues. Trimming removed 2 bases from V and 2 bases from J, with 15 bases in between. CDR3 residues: CASSLLWGARQETQYF. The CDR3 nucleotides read TGTGCCAGCAGCTTACTTTGGGGGGCTCGGCAAGAGACCCAGTACTTC.

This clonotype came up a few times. CDR3 DNA sequence: TGTGCCAGCAGCCGAAGCATGCCTGAGCAGTTCTTC. As protein: CASSRSMPEQFF. The chain combines TRBV7-9 with TRBJ2-1, with D unresolved. CDR3 length equals 12 residues. V lost 5 bases to trimming and J lost 9 bases, with 11 bases between them. The germline gives CDR1 SEHNR, CDR2 FQNEAQ (reference sequence).

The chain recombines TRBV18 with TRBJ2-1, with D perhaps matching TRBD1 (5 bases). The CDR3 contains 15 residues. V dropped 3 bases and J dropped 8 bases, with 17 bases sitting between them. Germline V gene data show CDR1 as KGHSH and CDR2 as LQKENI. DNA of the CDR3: TGTGCCAGCTCACCCCGTGGGGCCAATTTGGATGAGCAGTTCTTC. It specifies CASSPRGANLDEQFF.

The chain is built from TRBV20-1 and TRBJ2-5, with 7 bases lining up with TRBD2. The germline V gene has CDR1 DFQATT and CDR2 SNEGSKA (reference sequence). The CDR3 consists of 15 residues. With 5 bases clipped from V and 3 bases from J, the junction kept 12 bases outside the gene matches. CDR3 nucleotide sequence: TGCAGTGCTGTGCCTAGTGGGGGGGAGAAAGAGACCCAGTACTTC. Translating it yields CSAVPSGGEKETQYF.

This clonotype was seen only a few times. The CDR3 sequence is CASSEPSTSGTYNEQFF. Written as DNA, the CDR3 is TGTGCCAGCAGTGAACCCTCAACTAGCGGAACTTACAATGAGCAGTTCTTC. The rearrangement uses TRBV25-1 and TRBJ2-1; 8 nucleotides agree with TRBD2. The CDR3 is made up of 17 amino acids. Trimming removed 2 bases from V and 4 bases from J; junction bases left unmatched: 10. Germline values: CDR1 MGHDK, CDR2 SYGVNS.

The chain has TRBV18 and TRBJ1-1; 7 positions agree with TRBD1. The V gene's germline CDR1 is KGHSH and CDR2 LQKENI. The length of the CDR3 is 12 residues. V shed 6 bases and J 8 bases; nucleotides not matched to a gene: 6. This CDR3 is CASSQDRKEAFF. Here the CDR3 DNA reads TGTGCCAGCTCCCAGGACAGGAAGGAAGCTTTCTTT.

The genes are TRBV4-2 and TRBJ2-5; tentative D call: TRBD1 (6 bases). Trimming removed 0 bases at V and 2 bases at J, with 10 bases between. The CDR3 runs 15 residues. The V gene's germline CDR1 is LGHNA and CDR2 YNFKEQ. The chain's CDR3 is CASSQDTDRQETQYF. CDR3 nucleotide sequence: TGTGCCAGCAGCCAAGATACGGACAGACAAGAGACCCAGTACTTC.

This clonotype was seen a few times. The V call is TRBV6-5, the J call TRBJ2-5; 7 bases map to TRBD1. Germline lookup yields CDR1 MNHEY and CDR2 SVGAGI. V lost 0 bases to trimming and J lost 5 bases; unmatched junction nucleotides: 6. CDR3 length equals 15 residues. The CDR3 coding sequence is TGTGCCAGCAGTTACTCGAGAGGGGGCAGGGAGACCCAGTACTTC. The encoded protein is CASSYSRGGRETQYF.

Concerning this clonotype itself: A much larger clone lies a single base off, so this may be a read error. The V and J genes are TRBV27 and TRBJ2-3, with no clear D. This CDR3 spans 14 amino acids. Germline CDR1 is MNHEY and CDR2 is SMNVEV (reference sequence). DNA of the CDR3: TGTGGCAGCAGTCCTGACGGACGCACAGATACGCAGTATTTT. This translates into CGSSPDGRTDTQYF.

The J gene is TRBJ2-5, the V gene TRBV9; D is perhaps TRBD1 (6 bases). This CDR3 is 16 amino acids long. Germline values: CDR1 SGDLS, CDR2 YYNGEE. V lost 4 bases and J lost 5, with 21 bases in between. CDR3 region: CASSPLNPGVRETQYF. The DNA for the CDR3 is TGTGCCAGCAGCCCCCTCAATCCAGGGGTTCGTGAGACCCAGTACTTC.

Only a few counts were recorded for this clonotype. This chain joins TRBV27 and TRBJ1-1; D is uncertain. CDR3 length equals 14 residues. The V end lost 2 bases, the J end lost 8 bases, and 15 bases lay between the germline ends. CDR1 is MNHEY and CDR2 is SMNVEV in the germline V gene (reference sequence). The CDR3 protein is CASSLEAEGAEAFF. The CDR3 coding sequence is TGTGCCAGCAGTTTAGAGGCGGAGGGCGCCGAAGCTTTCTTT.